The 11 T cell receptor beta chains below were found in one sample sequenced in a study of blood T cell repertoires in COVID-19. TCRdb's table, derived via immunoSEQ multiplex PCR, lists solely in-frame clones and lacks some. The sample has about 90,000 clones, approximately 90% seen once. The sample comprised peripheral blood. These receptors were obtained from a human donor with active COVID-19. The donor label of this sample is uncertain.

This chain links TRBV5-1 with TRBJ2-3; a weak D match, TRBD2 (6 bases). V lost 0 bases, J lost 0 bases, and 8 bases lay in between. Germline values: CDR1 SGHRS, CDR2 YFSETQ. The CDR3 totals 15 residues. In DNA form, the CDR3 reads TGCGCCAGCAGCTTGGACGGGACTAGCACAGATACGCAGTATTTT. Translation gives CASSLDGTSTDTQYF.

The V gene is TRBV19, the J gene TRBJ2-3; maybe TRBD2 (5 bases). Germline loops: CDR1 LNHDA, CDR2 SQIVND (reference sequence). V dropped 7 bases and J dropped 5 bases, with 16 bases sitting between them. The CDR3 totals 14 residues. The CDR3 DNA reads TGTGCCAGTACGCTCATCCTCGGAGGAGATACGCAGTATTTT. Encoded protein: CASTLILGGDTQYF.

This chain connects TRBV4-1 to TRBJ1-2; D not resolved. Trimming pared 0 bases from V and 2 bases from J, leaving 10 bases between. The CDR3 is made up of 15 amino acids. Germline V gene data show CDR1 as MGHRA and CDR2 as YSYEKL. Written as DNA, the CDR3 is TGCGCCAGCAGCCAAGAGGGAGGCGTGAACTATGGCTACACCTTC. Translation gives CASSQEGGVNYGYTF.

The J gene is TRBJ2-2, the V gene TRBV7-6; maybe TRBD1 (5 bases). Looked up from germline, CDR1 is SGHVS and CDR2 is FNYEAQ. The CDR3 sequence is 16 residues long. Trimming left V 1 base short and J 4 bases short, with 13 bases between. Here the CDR3 DNA reads TGTGCCAGCAGCTTAGGGGAAGGGGTAACCACCGGGGAGCTGTTTTTT. Amino acids: CASSLGEGVTTGELFF.

The CDR3 coding sequence is TGTGCCAGCAGCCAAGTCGGGGGGCCAGAGACCCAGTACTTC. It codes for CASSQVGGPETQYF. V and J are TRBV3-1 (or the pseudogene TRBV3-2) and TRBJ2-5; weak D call: TRBD2 (7 bases). V dropped 1 base and J dropped 4 bases, with 10 bases sitting between them. This CDR3 spans 14 amino acids. Germline CDR1 is LGHDT and CDR2 is YNNKEL (reference sequence).

The chain couples TRBV11-2 to TRBJ2-7, with 10 positions matching TRBD1. Germline V CDR1 and CDR2: SGHAT, FQNNGV. Germline trimming cut 2 bases from V and 5 bases from J; bases unmatched to any gene: 12. The CDR3 runs 17 residues. The CDR3 reads CASSLFEGDRGPHEQYF. The CDR3 DNA follows: TGTGCCAGCAGCTTATTCGAGGGGGACAGGGGCCCCCACGAGCAGTACTTC.

The chain links TRBV29-1 to TRBJ2-2; 9 nucleotides align to TRBD2. The V gene's germline CDR1 is SQVTM and CDR2 ANQGSEA. Trimming at V came to 7 bases and at J to 5 bases, leaving 2 bases not matched to a gene. CDR3 length: 12 residues. The CDR3: CSAAGGTGELFF. For the CDR3, the DNA is TGCAGCGCAGCGGGGGGAACCGGGGAGCTGTTTTTT.

The chain is built from TRBV6-1 and TRBJ2-5; possibly TRBD2 for D (6 bases). Trimming stripped 0 bases from V and 0 bases from J, with 8 bases between. CDR1 is MNHNS, CDR2 SASEGT, per germline. The CDR3 length is 15 residues. CDR3 sequence (DNA): TGTGCCAGCAGTGAAGCGGGACTGAACCAAGAGACCCAGTACTTC. Protein product: CASSEAGLNQETQYF.

This clone was observed once. The CDR3 region is CASSRSGGGTDTQYF. DNA of the CDR3: TGTGCCAGTAGCCGTAGCGGGGGAGGCACAGATACGCAGTATTTT. V is TRBV19 and J is TRBJ2-3; 9 bases are shared with TRBD2. From germline, CDR1 is LNHDA and CDR2 SQIVND (reference sequence). V shed 6 bases, J shed 1 base, and the junction held 5 bases outside the gene matches. The CDR3 is 15 residues long.

The V gene is TRBV11-2, the J gene TRBJ2-3, with D maybe TRBD2 (6 bases). This CDR3 has 15 amino acids. Per the germline V gene, CDR1 is SGHAT and CDR2 is FQNNGV. With 5 bases removed from V and 2 bases from J, the gap between germline ends came to 14 bases. DNA of the CDR3: TGTGCCAGCAGCCCGGGGGACGGTCACACAGATACGCAGTATTTT. Residues: CASSPGDGHTDTQYF.

The chain joins TRBV6-4 to TRBJ2-1; 11 positions match TRBD2. Per the germline V gene, CDR1 is MRHNA and CDR2 is SNTAGT. The J segment lost 9 bases and the V segment lost 4 bases, leaving 5 bases of the junction unmatched. This CDR3 is 14 amino acids long. The CDR3 nucleotides read TGTGCCAGCAGTGCGCTAGCGGGGGGCCCTGAGCAGTTCTTC. Amino acid sequence: CASSALAGGPEQFF.